Shown below are 21 T cell receptor beta chains from a single sample sequenced in a study of STAT5B mutations in CD4+ large granular lymphocyte leukemia. The repertoire was sequenced with immunoSEQ multiplex PCR; TCRdb's copy has only in-frame clones and lacks some. This table has around 30,000 clones, about 76% appearing once. Sequenced sample: CD4+ T cells from blood buffy coats. The receptors originated from a human donor in good health.

The chain joins TRBV19 to TRBJ1-5; D is unclear. Germline values: CDR1 LNHDA, CDR2 SQIVND (reference sequence). Trimming pared 2 bases from V and 3 bases from J, leaving 11 bases between. The CDR3 loop spans 15 amino acids. CDR3 region: CASSIYSRNNQPQHF. CDR3 coding DNA: TGTGCCAGTAGTATATACAGCCGGAACAATCAGCCCCAGCATTTT.

The chain recombines TRBV5-1 with TRBJ1-1; 7 nucleotides line up with TRBD1. The CDR3 totals 18 residues. V shed 4 bases and J 2 bases; nucleotides not matched to a gene: 17. In germline, CDR1 is SGHRS, CDR2 YFSETQ. The CDR3 spells CASSLGPRGQTVNTEAFF. CDR3 DNA sequence: TGCGCCAGCAGCCTAGGACCCCGGGGACAGACAGTCAACACTGAAGCTTTCTTT.

The table lists this clone with a few counts. This chain uses TRBV25-1 with TRBJ2-1; 8 nucleotides match TRBD1. Germline assignment: CDR1 MGHDK and CDR2 SYGVNS. J was trimmed by 0 bases and V by 8 bases; bases with no gene match: 12. The CDR3 consists of 17 residues. CDR3 sequence reads: CASARDRGLSSYNEQFF. CDR3 in DNA: TGTGCCAGCGCGAGAGACAGGGGACTCAGCTCCTACAATGAGCAGTTCTTC.

The J gene is TRBJ1-6, the V gene TRBV6-4, with D unresolved. CDR3 size: 14 residues. V was pared by 0 bases and J by 10 bases, with 10 bases between. Per the germline V gene, CDR1 is MRHNA and CDR2 is SNTAGT. The CDR3 is CASSDSRERSPLHF. As DNA, the CDR3 is TGTGCCAGCAGTGACTCCCGGGAGAGGTCACCCCTCCACTTT.

Only a few counts were recorded for this clone. The V gene is TRBV4-2, the J gene TRBJ2-1; 10 positions agree with TRBD1. This CDR3 region has 15 residues. The V gene's germline CDR1 is LGHNA and CDR2 YNFKEQ. J gave up 2 bases and V 4 bases, and 2 bases lay outside the gene matches. The CDR3 sequence is CASSRGTGAYNEQFF. The DNA for the CDR3 is TGTGCCAGCAGCCGCGGGACAGGGGCCTACAATGAGCAGTTCTTC.

This clone showed up just a few times. The chain couples TRBV7-9 to TRBJ1-2, with TRBD1 as a possible D gene (5 bases). This CDR3 has 14 residues. Trimming removed 4 bases from V and 7 bases from J, with 16 bases in between. Germline V gene sequence: CDR1 SEHNR, CDR2 FQNEAQ (reference sequence). CDR3 sequence: CASSSRPGTGGYTF. In DNA form, the CDR3 reads TGTGCCAGCAGCTCCCGCCCCGGGACGGGTGGCTACACCTTC.

V usage is TRBV28 and J usage is TRBJ2-5, with 7 bases matching TRBD1. V dropped 5 bases and J dropped 5; count of bases not matched to a gene: 8. The CDR3 has 14 residues. Germline loops: CDR1 MDHEN, CDR2 SYDVKM. CDR3: CASSTQQGRETQYF. The CDR3 DNA sequence: TGTGCCAGCAGTACACAACAGGGGCGGGAGACCCAGTACTTC.

The V call is TRBV2, the J call TRBJ2-4; 7 nucleotides line up with TRBD1. Germline CDR1 SNHLY, CDR2 FYNNEI. The CDR3 contains 15 residues. Trimming took 1 base from V and 7 from J; bases not matched to a gene: 7. CDR3 in DNA: TGTGCCAGCAGTGAAGGAGACAGGGTTGGGAACATTCAGTACTTC. This sequence encodes CASSEGDRVGNIQYF.

V usage is TRBV5-1 and J usage is TRBJ1-4, with D possibly matching TRBD1 (5 bases). The CDR3 consists of 15 residues. V was clipped by 0 bases and J by 3 bases, with 9 bases between them. CDR1 is SGHRS and CDR2 is YFSETQ in the germline V gene. CDR3 DNA sequence: TGCGCCAGCAGCTTGGACAGGCCCCCTAATGAAAAACTGTTTTTT. It encodes CASSLDRPPNEKLFF.

CDR3 bases: TGTGCCAGCAGCGTAGACTTAAGGGCACACTATGGCTACACCTTC. This sequence encodes CASSVDLRAHYGYTF. The chain couples TRBV9 to TRBJ1-2; no clear D. V was cut by 0 bases and J by 3 bases, with 12 bases left in between. This CDR3 has 15 amino acids. Germline values: CDR1 SGDLS, CDR2 YYNGEE.

The V and J genes are TRBV30 and TRBJ1-2; D not resolved. The CDR3 loop spans 14 amino acids. V was clipped by 1 base and J by 0 bases, with 9 bases between them. Looked up from germline, CDR1 is GTSNPN and CDR2 is SVGIG (reference sequence). The CDR3 DNA follows: TGTGCCTGGAGTGGGACCGAAGCTAACTATGGCTACACCTTC. Translated, it gives CAWSGTEANYGYTF. Using reference TRBV30 and TRBJ1-2 for the parts outside the CDR3, the full variable domain is SQTIHQWPATLVQPVGSPLSLECTVEGTSNPNLYWYRQAAGRGLQLLFYSVGIGQISSEVPQNLSASRPQDRQFILSSKKLLLSDSGFYLCAWSGTEANYGYTFGSGTRLTVV.

The sample holds one count of this clone. The chain combines TRBV6-6 with TRBJ2-1, with 13 bases aligning to TRBD2. V lost 6 bases, J lost 6 bases, and 5 bases stayed unmatched. This CDR3 is built from 15 residues. Germline lookup yields CDR1 MNHNY and CDR2 SVGAGI (reference sequence). The CDR3, as DNA: TGTGCCAGCAGCCGCACTAGCGGGGGGGCCAATGAGCAGTTCTTC. Protein product: CASSRTSGGANEQFF.

V is TRBV9 and J is TRBJ1-3; D is uncertain. CDR1 is SGDLS and CDR2 is YYNGEE in the germline V gene. The CDR3 contains 14 residues. Trimming cost V 3 bases and J 1 base, with 8 bases left between them. CDR3 protein: CASSAQVSGNTIYF. In DNA form, the CDR3 reads TGTGCCAGCAGCGCGCAGGTTTCTGGAAACACCATATATTTT.

V usage is TRBV19 and J usage is TRBJ1-4; TRBD1 agrees at 9 bases. The CDR3 is made up of 14 amino acids. The germline V gene has CDR1 LNHDA and CDR2 SQIVND (reference sequence). The junction had 4 bases not matched to a gene; V was cut back by 4 bases and J by 7 bases. The CDR3 region is CASSNDRGGEKLFF. CDR3 in DNA: TGTGCCAGTAGTAACGACAGGGGGGGTGAAAAACTGTTTTTT. Full variable domain (rest looked up from reference TRBV19 and TRBJ1-4): DGGITQSPKYLFRKEGQNVTLSCEQNLNHDAMYWYRQDPGQGLRLIYYSQIVNDFQKGDIAEGYSVSREKKESFPLTVTSAQKNPTAFYLCASSNDRGGEKLFFGSGTQLSVL.

Written as DNA, the CDR3 is TGTGCCAGCAGACCCATCCGGGGAGGGACTAGCGGCAACAATGAGCAGTTCTTC. The encoded protein is CASRPIRGGTSGNNEQFF. This chain uses TRBV2 with TRBJ2-1, with 11 bases aligning to TRBD2. Germline CDR1 and CDR2: SNHLY and FYNNEI. The J segment lost 5 bases and the V segment lost 6 bases, leaving 15 bases of the junction unmatched. The CDR3 contains 18 residues.

The chain is built from TRBV6-1 and TRBJ1-1; 10 positions match TRBD1. The CDR3 has 14 amino acids. V lost 5 bases, J lost 4 bases, and 4 bases stayed unmatched. Germline CDR1 is MNHNS and CDR2 is SASEGT. CDR3 nucleotides: TGTGCCAGCAGTCTACGGACAGGGGGCACTGAAGCTTTCTTT. This sequence encodes CASSLRTGGTEAFF.

The rearrangement uses TRBV7-2 and TRBJ2-1; 16 bases align to TRBD2. Germline V lookup: CDR1 SGHTA, CDR2 FQGNSA. V shed 6 bases and J 4 bases; nucleotides not matched to a gene: 9. The CDR3 covers 18 residues. The CDR3 DNA follows: TGTGCCAGCAGTTCCGGGACTAGCGGGAGGGCCGGGTACAATGAGCAGTTCTTC. This sequence encodes CASSSGTSGRAGYNEQFF.

A word on this clone: Germline is not matched at one junction end, which may reflect a read error. The chain is built from TRBV6-1 and TRBJ1-1; TRBD1 is a possible D gene (5 bases). CDR1 and CDR2 (germline): MNHNS, SASEGT. CDR3 length equals 13 residues. CDR3 in amino acids: CASSADNRLSLLF. In DNA, the CDR3 is TGTGCCAGCAGTGCGGACAATCGCCTCTCCTTATTATTT.

The V gene is TRBV29-1, the J gene TRBJ2-7, with 9 bases identical to TRBD1. The CDR3 covers 13 residues. V trimming: 7 bases; J trimming: 4 bases; junction bases outside the gene matches: 8. CDR1 is SQVTM and CDR2 is ANQGSEA in the germline V gene. CDR3 DNA: TGCAGCGCCGGGACAGGGCGTTTGTACGAGCAGTACTTC. It encodes CSAGTGRLYEQYF.

With regard to this clone: Different DNA sequences within this sample yield the same CDR3. The rearrangement uses TRBV19 and TRBJ1-5; no clear D gene. V was cut by 6 bases and J by 0 bases, with 3 bases left in between. The CDR3 sequence is 12 residues long. Germline V CDR1 and CDR2: LNHDA, SQIVND (reference sequence). Written as DNA, the CDR3 is TGTGCCAGTAGCGGTAGCAATCAGCCCCAGCATTTT. Amino acids: CASSGSNQPQHF.

This rearrangement joins TRBV6-5 to TRBJ2-1, with unresolved D. The ends were cut back, 6 bases at V and 0 bases at J, with 6 bases in the middle. In germline, CDR1 is MNHEY, CDR2 SVGAGI. The CDR3 contains 13 residues. CDR3 nucleotide sequence: TGTGCCAGCAGGCAGAGCTCCTACAATGAGCAGTTCTTC. Protein sequence: CASRQSSYNEQFF.